One sample yielded the 24 T cell receptor beta chains listed below, sequenced in a study of shared clonotypes between healthy human individuals. Naivety among CD8 cells was defined by CD45RO negativity and positive CCR7 selection, thereby excluding terminally differentiated effector memory CD45RA+ cells. Assay used: immunoSEQ multiplex PCR; TCRdb lists only in-frame clones, some missing. The sample has 1.5 million to 2.5 million clones; about 95% are singletons. The sequenced sample consisted of naive CD8+ T cells sorted from blood. The receptor source for this set is a man between 18 and 29 years old in good health.

In regard to this clone: This sample also contains other DNA sequences that code for the same CDR3. This chain uses TRBV4-1 with TRBJ1-2; maybe TRBD1 (5 bases). The CDR3 covers 12 residues. In germline, CDR1 is MGHRA, CDR2 YSYEKL. Deletions cut 0 bases from V and 8 bases from J, with 7 bases between. CDR3 coding DNA: TGCGCCAGCAGCCAAGATGGGGACGGCTACACCTTC. As protein: CASSQDGDGYTF.

The chain has TRBV30 and TRBJ1-2; D is possibly TRBD1 (6 bases). Germline V lookup: CDR1 GTSNPN, CDR2 SVGIG (reference sequence). The CDR3 length is 14 residues. Trimming took off 2 bases at V and 3 bases at J, with 13 bases between the two ends. The CDR3 protein is CAWSSTRTDYGYTF. The DNA for the CDR3 is TGTGCCTGGAGTTCGACCCGGACAGACTATGGCTACACCTTC.

Worth noting for this clone: A single base separates this from a much larger clone, so it may be a read error. Other nucleotide sequences in the sample specify the same CDR3. This sequence joins TRBV11-3 and TRBJ1-1; D is ambiguous. Trimming took 1 base from V and 1 from J, leaving 4 bases between them. The germline V gene has CDR1 SGHNT and CDR2 YENEEA. The CDR3 covers 13 residues. The CDR3 DNA reads as TGTGCCAGCAGCTTAGTGGGGAACACTGAAGCTTTCTTT. Translated, it gives CASSLVGNTEAFF. The full variable domain, in which reference TRBV11-3 and TRBJ1-1 provide the parts outside the CDR3, is EAGVVQSPRYKIIEKKQPVAFWCNPISGHNTLYWYLQNLGQGPELLIRYENEEAVDDSQLPKDRFSAERLKGVDSTLKIQPAELGDSAVYLCASSLVGNTEAFFGQGTRLTVV.

The rearrangement joins TRBV7-9 to TRBJ2-1; unclear D gene. Germline loops: CDR1 SEHNR, CDR2 FQNEAQ (reference sequence). The CDR3 is 11 amino acids. Trimming took off 4 bases at V and 10 bases at J, with 8 bases between the two ends. The CDR3 loop reads CASSSEIEQFF. The DNA for the CDR3 is TGTGCCAGCAGCTCGGAGATCGAGCAGTTCTTC.

The rearrangement uses TRBV1 and TRBJ1-3. TRBV1 is termed a pseudogene. The CDR3 covers 15 residues. CDR3 coding DNA: TGCACCAGCAGCCAAGATAGAGACTCTGGAAACACCATATATTTT. The encoded protein is CTSSQDRDSGNTIYF.

The CDR3 sequence is CASSLSKEDRHTDSPLHF. The CDR3 nucleotides read TGTGCCAGCAGTTTATCCAAGGAGGACCGGCACACAGATTCACCCCTCCACTTT. The V and J genes are TRBV28 and TRBJ1-6; no definite D call. This CDR3 has 18 residues. Germline V gene data show CDR1 as MDHEN and CDR2 as SYDVKM. With 1 base removed from V and 8 bases from J, the gap between germline ends came to 21 bases.

The genes are TRBV27 and TRBJ2-2; possibly TRBD2 for D (6 bases). The V end was cut by 7 bases, the J end by 6 bases, with 15 bases between. The CDR3 sequence is 14 residues long. Germline V lookup: CDR1 MNHEY, CDR2 SMNVEV (reference sequence). The CDR3 region has the DNA TGTGCCAGCAAGGTGGCGGGGTCCGCCGGGGAGCTGTTTTTT. Translating it yields CASKVAGSAGELFF.

The chain is built from TRBV19 and TRBJ1-5; no definite D call. V lost 5 bases to trimming and J lost 4 bases, with 12 bases between them. Germline V gives CDR1 LNHDA, CDR2 SQIVND (reference sequence). The CDR3 runs 14 residues. CDR3 DNA: TGTGCCAGTAGTTACGTGTCGGGGAATCAGCCCCAGCATTTT. Its translation is CASSYVSGNQPQHF.

The rearrangement uses TRBV9 and TRBJ2-7, with a weak D call TRBD2 (5 bases). The germline V gene has CDR1 SGDLS and CDR2 YYNGEE. The V end lost 5 bases, the J end lost 6 bases, and 15 bases lay between the germline ends. This CDR3 has 13 residues. The CDR3 sequence is CASSIGLMSEQYF. CDR3 nucleotide sequence: TGTGCCAGCAGTATCGGACTGATGTCCGAGCAGTACTTC.

The chain is built from TRBV19 and TRBJ1-1; TRBD1 might be the D (5 bases). The V end was cut by 3 bases, the J end by 4 bases, with 12 bases between. The V gene's germline CDR1 is LNHDA and CDR2 SQIVND (reference sequence). The CDR3 sequence is 14 residues long. The CDR3 bases are TGTGCCAGTAGTATGCAGGGTTGGGGCACTGAAGCTTTCTTT. Protein sequence: CASSMQGWGTEAFF. Together with reference TRBV19 and TRBJ1-1, the CDR3 gives the full variable domain: DGGITQSPKYLFRKEGQNVTLSCEQNLNHDAMYWYRQDPGQGLRLIYYSQIVNDFQKGDIAEGYSVSREKKESFPLTVTSAQKNPTAFYLCASSMQGWGTEAFFGQGTRLTVV.

The chain combines TRBV7-8 with TRBJ2-5, with TRBD2 matching 7 bases. The CDR3 length is 16 residues. V shed 4 bases, J shed 5 bases, and the junction held 13 bases outside the gene matches. CDR1 is SGHVS, CDR2 FQNEAQ, per germline. CDR3: CASSSDGAGVGETQYF. The DNA of the CDR3 is TGTGCCAGCAGCTCCGACGGGGCGGGAGTAGGGGAGACCCAGTACTTC.

The chain uses TRBV5-6 and TRBJ2-7, with no clear D. The CDR3 runs to 14 residues. Germline CDR1 is SGHDT and CDR2 is YYEEEE. Trimming cost V 2 bases and J 0 bases, with 9 bases left between them. CDR3 bases: TGTGCCAGCAGCTTAACGACCCTCTCCTACGAGCAGTACTTC. It translates to CASSLTTLSYEQYF.

V gene TRBV5-6 combines with J gene TRBJ1-5, with a tentative D call TRBD1 (5 bases). This CDR3 has 16 amino acids. Germline V gene sequence: CDR1 SGHDT, CDR2 YYEEEE. Deletions cut 0 bases from V and 0 bases from J, with 10 bases between. The CDR3 sequence: CASSLGGGYSNQPQHF. The DNA of the CDR3 is TGTGCCAGCAGCTTGGGCGGGGGGTATAGCAATCAGCCCCAGCATTTT.

CDR3 residues: CASSPEFYNEQFF. The CDR3 DNA reads as TGTGCCAGCAGCCCCGAGTTCTACAATGAGCAGTTCTTC. The chain uses TRBV7-8 and TRBJ2-1; D gene unclear. Per germline, CDR1 SGHVS and CDR2 FQNEAQ. The CDR3 sequence is 13 residues long. The ends were cut back, 5 bases at V and 3 bases at J, with 8 bases in the middle.

Note on this clone: Other nucleotide sequences in the sample specify the same CDR3. CDR3 coding DNA: TGTGCCAGCAGCTTTGGCCAGGGTGAAGCTTTCTTT. Translation: CASSFGQGEAFF. The V gene is TRBV5-4, the J gene TRBJ1-1; TRBD1 is a possible D gene (5 bases). The V gene lost 2 bases and the J gene lost 7 bases, with 9 bases spanning the gap. Germline V CDR1 and CDR2: SGHNT, YYREEE (reference sequence). CDR3 length: 12 residues.

The chain recombines TRBV4-3 with TRBJ2-7, with 7 bases identical to TRBD2. Germline assignment: CDR1 LGHNA and CDR2 YSLEER. The CDR3 consists of 18 residues. V was pared by 0 bases and J by 2 bases, with 13 bases of the junction left unmatched. CDR3 protein: CASSQDESSGGLAYEQYF. The CDR3, as DNA: TGCGCCAGCAGCCAAGATGAATCGTCGGGAGGACTCGCCTACGAGCAGTACTTC.

Concerning this clone itself: Other DNA sequences in this sample translate to the same CDR3. This chain uses TRBV9 with TRBJ2-7; no definite D call. CDR1 and CDR2 from the germline V gene are SGDLS and YYNGEE. This CDR3 spans 13 amino acids. V was shortened by 0 bases and J by 3 bases, with 7 bases between the two germline ends. CDR3 in amino acids: CASSVGSSYEQYF. CDR3 in DNA: TGTGCCAGCAGCGTAGGTAGTAGCTACGAGCAGTACTTC.

This sequence joins TRBV19 and TRBJ1-2; 12 bases are shared with TRBD1. V lost 1 base and J lost 7; bases outside the gene matches: 4. This CDR3 spans 15 amino acids. Per the germline V gene, CDR1 is LNHDA and CDR2 is SQIVND (reference sequence). The chain's CDR3 is CASSIGDRGHGGYTF. CDR3 sequence (DNA): TGTGCCAGTAGTATAGGGGACAGGGGGCATGGTGGCTACACCTTC. The variable domain in full, completed from reference TRBV19 and TRBJ1-2, reads DGGITQSPKYLFRKEGQNVTLSCEQNLNHDAMYWYRQDPGQGLRLIYYSQIVNDFQKGDIAEGYSVSREKKESFPLTVTSAQKNPTAFYLCASSIGDRGHGGYTFGSGTRLTVV.

The V and J genes are TRBV5-6 and TRBJ2-2; the match to TRBD1 covers 7 bases. Germline V lookup: CDR1 SGHDT, CDR2 YYEEEE. V was pared by 0 bases and J by 8 bases, with 4 bases of the junction left unmatched. The CDR3 is 14 residues long. For the CDR3, the DNA is TGTGCCAGCAGCTTGGGGGACAGTCCAGGGGAGCTGTTTTTT. Protein sequence: CASSLGDSPGELFF. Full variable domain (outside the CDR3, taken from reference TRBV5-6 and TRBJ2-2): DAGVTQSPTHLIKTRGQQVTLRCSPKSGHDTVSWYQQALGQGPQFIFQYYEEEERQRGNFPDRFSGHQFPNYSSELNVNALLLGDSALYLCASSLGDSPGELFFGEGSRLTVL.

The V call is TRBV7-9, the J call TRBJ2-2; D is possibly TRBD2 (5 bases). The CDR3 length is 15 residues. Germline loops: CDR1 SEHNR, CDR2 FQNEAQ (reference sequence). Trimming cost V 6 bases and J 6 bases, with 17 bases left between them. This chain's CDR3 is CASSPAGRPAGELFF. The CDR3 DNA is TGTGCCAGCAGTCCGGCGGGCCGCCCCGCCGGGGAGCTGTTTTTT.

As concerns this clone: Distinct nucleotide sequences in the sample also encode this CDR3. This rearrangement joins TRBV27 to TRBJ1-5, with D unclear. Germline lookup yields CDR1 MNHEY and CDR2 SMNVEV (reference sequence). The CDR3 spans 13 residues. The V end lost 3 bases, the J end lost 4 bases, and 7 bases lay between the germline ends. For the CDR3, the DNA is TGTGCCAGCAGTTTTGGAGCAAATCAGCCCCAGCATTTT. Its protein product is CASSFGANQPQHF.

This sequence joins TRBV6-6 and TRBJ2-3; TRBD2 is a possible D gene (6 bases). This CDR3 has 14 amino acids. V lost 2 bases to trimming and J lost 3 bases, with 9 bases between them. CDR1 is MNHNY, CDR2 SVGAGI, per germline (reference sequence). The CDR3 sequence: CASSYLGGTDTQYF. The CDR3 bases are TGTGCCAGCAGTTACCTTGGGGGGACAGATACGCAGTATTTT.

This clone was observed once. The genes are TRBV7-9 and TRBJ1-1; D is unresolved. Trimming took 5 bases from V and 10 from J, leaving 14 bases between them. In germline, CDR1 is SEHNR, CDR2 FQNEAQ (reference sequence). This CDR3 is built from 12 residues. The CDR3 sequence is CASSILEEVAFF. Written as DNA, the CDR3 is TGTGCCAGCAGCATACTCGAGGAGGTAGCTTTCTTT. Together with reference TRBV7-9 and TRBJ1-1, the CDR3 gives the full variable domain: DTGVSQNPRHKITKRGQNVTFRCDPISEHNRLYWYRQTLGQGPEFLTYFQNEAQLEKSRLLSDRFSAERPKGSFSTLEIQRTEQGDSAMYLCASSILEEVAFFGQGTRLTVV.

The CDR3 sequence: CASRSAGTGTYEQYF. The DNA for the CDR3 is TGTGCCAGCAGGTCCGCCGGGACAGGGACCTACGAGCAGTACTTC. The V gene is TRBV7-6, the J gene TRBJ2-7; TRBD1 agrees at 9 bases. Germline CDR1 SGHVS, CDR2 FNYEAQ. Unmatched junction bases numbered 8, after V lost 6 bases and J lost 2 bases. The CDR3 sequence is 15 residues long.